These 19 T cell receptor beta chains came from one sample sequenced in a study of cytomegalovirus exposure and HLA in healthy donors (TCRdb year 2017). The library was built by means of the immunoSEQ multiplex PCR assay. For the multiplex PCR, a mixture combining 60 forward primers for TCR Vbeta segments and 13 reverse primers for TCR Jbeta segments was used. TCRdb obtained this table from immuneACCESS and retained in-frame rearrangements with V and J assigned. These tables miss some clones; where compared with another copy, unresolved V genes account for less than half of the shortfall, and the remainder is unexplained. The table for this sample lists about 190,000 clones; approximately 70% of them were counted only once. Of the sample, about 3.1% is held by the ten largest clones. Sequences were obtained from PBMCs. Receptors were obtained from a woman between 25 and 40 years old in good health and CMV-seropositive.

The chain employs TRBV6-4 and TRBJ2-3; D might be TRBD1 (5 bases). The CDR3 totals 14 residues. Trimming left V 5 bases short and J 2 bases short, with 11 bases between. CDR1 is MRHNA and CDR2 is SNTAGT in the germline V gene. The CDR3 DNA reads TGTGCCAGCAGTTATGGGGCCCCCACAGATACGCAGTATTTT. It translates to CASSYGAPTDTQYF.

This chain uses TRBV29-1 with TRBJ2-7, with 7 bases that match TRBD1. Looked up from germline, CDR1 is SQVTM and CDR2 is ANQGSEA. The length of the CDR3 is 14 residues. V gave up 4 bases and J gave up 2 bases; unmatched junction bases: 8. The CDR3 region is CSVGLVGQAYEQYF. DNA for the CDR3: TGCAGCGTTGGCTTGGTTGGACAGGCCTACGAGCAGTACTTC.

This clone was counted only a few times. This sequence joins TRBV28 and TRBJ2-1; 11 bases line up with TRBD2. Germline trimming cut 6 bases from V and 10 bases from J; bases unmatched to any gene: 17. CDR1 and CDR2 from the germline V gene are MDHEN and SYDVKM. There are 17 residues in the CDR3. The chain's CDR3 is CASSPYSGRAKSEEQFF. In DNA, the CDR3 is TGTGCCAGCAGCCCATATAGCGGGAGGGCGAAATCGGAAGAGCAGTTCTTC.

A single count supports this clone. This chain links TRBV11-2 with TRBJ2-1; D is uncertain. CDR3 length: 12 residues. The V end lost 5 bases, the J end lost 7 bases, and 9 bases lay between the germline ends. Germline V gene data show CDR1 as SGHAT and CDR2 as FQNNGV. The CDR3 DNA reads TGTGCCAGCAGCGGTTCTCGGAATGAGCAGTTCTTC. This gives the protein CASSGSRNEQFF.

The chain carries TRBV2 and TRBJ1-4; perhaps TRBD1 as D (5 bases). Germline-derived CDR1 and CDR2 are SNHLY and FYNNEI. The CDR3 is made up of 15 amino acids. The V end was cut by 6 bases, the J end by 0 bases, with 11 bases between. CDR3 sequence reads: CASRGTDSTNEKLFF. The CDR3 DNA sequence: TGTGCCAGCAGAGGGACTGATTCAACTAATGAAAAACTGTTTTTT.

This sequence joins TRBV29-1 and TRBJ2-5, with 8 bases lining up with TRBD1. The ends lost 6 bases at V and 5 bases at J; junction bases unmatched: 8. CDR1 is SQVTM, CDR2 ANQGSEA, per germline. The CDR3 runs to 13 residues. In nucleotides, the CDR3 is TGCAGCGTCGGACAGGGTGGTCAGGAGACCCAGTACTTC. Translating gives CSVGQGGQETQYF.

The chain couples TRBV14 to TRBJ2-1; a possible D gene is TRBD1 (5 bases). The V end lost 3 bases, the J end lost 7 bases, and 10 bases lay between the germline ends. The CDR3 loop spans 13 amino acids. CDR1 is SGHDN and CDR2 is FVKESK in the germline V gene. CDR3 loop: CASSHGQGNEQFF. Written as DNA, the CDR3 is TGTGCCAGCAGCCATGGCCAGGGAAATGAGCAGTTCTTC.

The CDR3 sequence: CASSLKLAGGLNEQFF. The CDR3 DNA is TGCGCCAGCAGCTTGAAACTAGCGGGGGGGCTCAATGAGCAGTTCTTC. The chain employs TRBV5-1 and TRBJ2-1, with 13 bases fitting TRBD2. The V and J ends lost 1 base and 6 bases, in that order; junction bases with no gene match: 4. The CDR3 loop spans 16 amino acids. The V gene's germline CDR1 is SGHRS and CDR2 YFSETQ.

This sequence joins TRBV28 and TRBJ2-5, with TRBD1 matching 8 bases. The V segment lost 3 bases and the J segment 1 base; nucleotides outside the gene matches: 1. Germline values: CDR1 MDHEN, CDR2 SYDVKM. CDR3 length: 14 residues. The CDR3 region is CASSFGTGQETQYF. DNA for the CDR3: TGTGCCAGCAGTTTTGGGACAGGCCAAGAGACCCAGTACTTC.

The rearrangement links TRBV11-2 to TRBJ2-7, with 8 bases identical to TRBD1. The CDR3 length is 15 residues. The V gene's germline CDR1 is SGHAT and CDR2 FQNNGV. J lost 3 bases, V lost 2 bases, and 6 bases had no gene match. The CDR3 sequence: CASSLQAGGIYEQYF. The DNA for the CDR3 is TGTGCCAGCAGCTTACAGGCAGGGGGCATCTACGAGCAGTACTTC.

This clone has a handful of counts. This chain joins TRBV7-9 and TRBJ2-1; D possibly corresponds to TRBD1 (6 bases). The germline gives CDR1 SEHNR, CDR2 FQNEAQ (reference sequence). With 6 bases removed from V and 14 bases from J, the gap between germline ends came to 17 bases. The CDR3 length is 12 residues. The CDR3 loop reads CASSSTGSIEFF. DNA for the CDR3: TGTGCCAGCAGTTCCACAGGGTCTATTGAGTTCTTC.

The CDR3 DNA follows: TGTGCCAGCAGTGCAGGGGGCCGGGAGACCCAGTACTTC. Its protein product is CASSAGGRETQYF. The gene calls are TRBV2 and TRBJ2-5; 8 nucleotides line up with TRBD1. This CDR3 is built from 13 residues. With 4 bases clipped from V and 5 bases from J, the junction kept 3 bases outside the gene matches. CDR1 is SNHLY, CDR2 FYNNEI, per germline.

V and J are TRBV5-1 and TRBJ2-3, with 12 bases fitting TRBD2. Germline V CDR1 and CDR2: SGHRS, YFSETQ. The CDR3 is 17 residues long. Trimming at V came to 1 base and at J to 0 bases, leaving 3 bases not matched to a gene. CDR3 coding DNA: TGCGCCAGCAGCTTGTGGGGGACTAGCGGGAGCACAGATACGCAGTATTTT. Translated: CASSLWGTSGSTDTQYF. The full variable domain, completed using reference TRBV5-1 and TRBJ2-3, is KAGVTQTPRYLIKTRGQQVTLSCSPISGHRSVSWYQQTPGQGLQFLFEYFSETQRNKGNFPGRFSGRQFSNSRSEMNVSTLELGDSALYLCASSLWGTSGSTDTQYFGPGTRLTVL.

This clone was counted a few times. The rearrangement joins TRBV27 to TRBJ1-2; 8 nucleotides agree with TRBD1. V gave up 3 bases and J gave up 7 bases; unmatched junction bases: 7. CDR3 length: 14 amino acids. Germline CDR1 reads MNHEY; CDR2 reads SMNVEV (reference sequence). The CDR3 nucleotides are TGTGCCAGCAGTTTTGCGGGACAGGCGACTGGCTACACCTTC. Translation: CASSFAGQATGYTF.

The chain joins TRBV29-1 to TRBJ1-1, with D perhaps TRBD1 (6 bases). V dropped 7 bases and J dropped 0 bases, with 9 bases sitting between them. The CDR3 consists of 12 residues. Germline loops: CDR1 SQVTM, CDR2 ANQGSEA. CDR3 DNA: TGCAGCGGCCGGACAGTGAACACTGAAGCTTTCTTT. Translating gives CSGRTVNTEAFF.

CDR3: CASSLAPGNYGYTF. DNA for the CDR3: TGTGCCAGCAGCTTAGCCCCAGGGAACTATGGCTACACCTTC. This sequence joins TRBV7-8 and TRBJ1-2, with D perhaps matching TRBD1 (5 bases). The CDR3 is made up of 14 amino acids. V was pared by 0 bases and J by 2 bases, with 7 bases between. Germline lookup yields CDR1 SGHVS and CDR2 FQNEAQ.

The chain combines TRBV27 with TRBJ2-2, with TRBD2 matching 10 bases. V lost 5 bases, J lost 4 bases, and 19 bases stayed unmatched. The CDR3 is 20 amino acids. Germline V CDR1 and CDR2: MNHEY, SMNVEV (reference sequence). CDR3 bases: TGTGCCAGCAGTCCCCTGCGGGTGGCGAGCGGGAGGGAGGGCACCGGGGAGCTGTTTTTT. It translates to CASSPLRVASGREGTGELFF.

V and J are TRBV27 and TRBJ1-2; D is possibly TRBD1 (5 bases). The V end was cut by 3 bases, the J end by 8 bases, with 16 bases between. Germline CDR1 is MNHEY and CDR2 is SMNVEV (reference sequence). This CDR3 comprises 14 residues. As DNA, the CDR3 is TGTGCCAGCAGTTTCATAGGGTCGGGGGACGGCTACACCTTC. This encodes CASSFIGSGDGYTF.

The CDR3 bases are TGCGCCAGCAGCCAAACGGAAGGGGGAACATACGAGCAGTACTTC. Translated: CASSQTEGGTYEQYF. The V call is TRBV4-1, the J call TRBJ2-7; tentatively, D is TRBD1 (6 bases). V lost 2 bases and J 4 bases, leaving 15 bases between the germline ends. The germline gives CDR1 MGHRA, CDR2 YSYEKL. This CDR3 has 15 residues.